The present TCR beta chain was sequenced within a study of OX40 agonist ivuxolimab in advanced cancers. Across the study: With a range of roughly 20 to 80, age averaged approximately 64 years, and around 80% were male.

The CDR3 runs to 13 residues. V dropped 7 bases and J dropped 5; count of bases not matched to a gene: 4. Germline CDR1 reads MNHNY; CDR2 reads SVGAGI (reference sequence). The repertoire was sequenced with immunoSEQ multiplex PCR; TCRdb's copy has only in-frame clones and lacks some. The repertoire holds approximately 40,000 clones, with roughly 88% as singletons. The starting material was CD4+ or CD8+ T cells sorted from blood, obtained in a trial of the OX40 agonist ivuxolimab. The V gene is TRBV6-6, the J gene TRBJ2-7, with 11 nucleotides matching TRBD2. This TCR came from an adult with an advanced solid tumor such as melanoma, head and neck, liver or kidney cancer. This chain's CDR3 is CASIPSGRNEQYF. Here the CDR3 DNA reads TGTGCCAGCATCCCTAGCGGGAGGAACGAGCAGTACTTC.